This T cell receptor (beta chain) came from a study of breast tumors, draining lymph nodes, adjacent tissues. Study-wide results and caveats: Tumor repertoires ranked between lymph nodes and nontumor tissue in diversity, with V and J gene preferences.

The CDR3 spans 16 residues. Trimming took 1 base from V and 4 from J, leaving 16 bases between them. Germline-derived CDR1 and CDR2 are LNHDA and SQIVND (reference sequence). On this clonotype: Its antigen is still unknown. No conserved phenylalanine or tryptophan ends this CDR3, so it is likely a read error.

Samples came from axillary lymph nodes draining the breast cancer. One entry per CDR3 protein results from TCRdb running MiXCR on the multiplex PCR reads. The data hold 150,000 to 200,000 distinct CDR3 sequences, with 30% to 35% observed a single time. Sequencing input: axillary lymph node tissue. This sequence originates from a female donor with breast cancer. Some clones in this sample may be carry-over from other donors' samples. The chain combines TRBV19 with TRBJ2-5, with D tentatively TRBD1 or TRBD2 (5 bases each). The CDR3 sequence: CASSIGGVRLGETQYS. The CDR3 DNA reads TGTGCCAGTAGTATAGGAGGGGTTAGGCTTGGAGAGACCCAGTACTCC.